This TCR beta chain stems from a study of T cells in Graves' hyperthyroidism and ophthalmopathy. Study-wide context: Peripheral blood samples were taken at initial diagnosis, prior to any treatment. Broader study findings: Blood samples included most of the expanded thyroid clonotypes exceeding 0.001. In the analysis, a 13 V-J model separated ophthalmopathy from stable hyperthyroidism.

The germline V gene encodes CDR1 SGHRS and CDR2 YFSETQ. V lost 2 bases to trimming and J lost 3 bases, with 15 bases between them. This CDR3 comprises 15 residues. From RNA transcripts, TCR beta CDR3 regions were amplified. A set of HTBI primers served as the primers for a first-round RT-PCR of the TCR CDR3. TCRdb re-called the multiplex PCR reads with MiXCR, one entry per CDR3 protein. The sample lists some 350,000 distinct CDR3 sequences, roughly 15% seen once, with about 21% in the top ten. This clonotype has at least ten counts. Its antigen is undetermined. The authors obtained PBMCs from about 9 ml of fresh peripheral blood.

The sample consisted of blood. The chain recombines TRBV5-1 with TRBJ2-7; D tentatively fits TRBD1 or TRBD2 (5 bases each). This receptor was taken from a woman in her fifties or sixties with Graves' ophthalmopathy. The CDR3 DNA follows: TGCGCCAGCAGCTTACGCGAGGGTGGGGGCTACGAGCAGTACTTC. Translation gives CASSLREGGGYEQYF.